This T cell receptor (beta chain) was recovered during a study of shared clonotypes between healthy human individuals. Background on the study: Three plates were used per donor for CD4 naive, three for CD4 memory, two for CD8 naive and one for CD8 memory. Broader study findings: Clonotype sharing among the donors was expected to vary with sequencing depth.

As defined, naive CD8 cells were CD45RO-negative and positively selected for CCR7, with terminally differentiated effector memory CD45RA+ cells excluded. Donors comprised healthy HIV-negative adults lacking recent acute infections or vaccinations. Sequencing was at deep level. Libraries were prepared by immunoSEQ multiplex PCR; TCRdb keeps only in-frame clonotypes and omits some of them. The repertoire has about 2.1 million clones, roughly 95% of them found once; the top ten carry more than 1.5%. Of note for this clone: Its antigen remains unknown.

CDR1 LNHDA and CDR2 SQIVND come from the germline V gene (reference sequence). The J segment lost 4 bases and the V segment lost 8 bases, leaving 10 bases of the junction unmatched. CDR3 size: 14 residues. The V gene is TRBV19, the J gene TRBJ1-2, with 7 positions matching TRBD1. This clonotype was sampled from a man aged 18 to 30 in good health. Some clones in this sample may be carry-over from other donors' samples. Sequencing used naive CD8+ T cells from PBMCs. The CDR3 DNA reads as TGTGCCAGTGCCGGGCTAGGGACAGCCTATGGCTACACCTTC. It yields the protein CASAGLGTAYGYTF.